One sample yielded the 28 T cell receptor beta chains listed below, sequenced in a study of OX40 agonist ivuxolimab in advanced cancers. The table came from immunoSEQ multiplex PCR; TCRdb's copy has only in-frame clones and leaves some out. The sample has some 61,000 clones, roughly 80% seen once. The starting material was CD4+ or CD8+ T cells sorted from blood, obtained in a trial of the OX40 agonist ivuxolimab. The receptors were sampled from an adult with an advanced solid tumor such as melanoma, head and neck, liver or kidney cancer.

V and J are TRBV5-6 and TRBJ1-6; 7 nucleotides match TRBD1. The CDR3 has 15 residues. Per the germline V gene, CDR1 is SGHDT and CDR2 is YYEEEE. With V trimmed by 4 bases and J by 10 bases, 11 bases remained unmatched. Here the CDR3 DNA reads TGTGCCAGCAGCGGTGAACAGGGGCTTCGGTCACCCCTCCACTTT. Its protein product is CASSGEQGLRSPLHF.

The CDR3 here is CSVAIRDRAYNEQFF. The CDR3 DNA is TGCAGCGTTGCTATTAGGGACAGGGCCTACAATGAGCAGTTCTTC. V usage is TRBV29-1 and J usage is TRBJ2-1, with TRBD1 matching over 9 bases. There are 15 residues in the CDR3. The ends lost 4 bases at V and 2 bases at J; junction bases unmatched: 6. Germline V lookup: CDR1 SQVTM, CDR2 ANQGSEA.

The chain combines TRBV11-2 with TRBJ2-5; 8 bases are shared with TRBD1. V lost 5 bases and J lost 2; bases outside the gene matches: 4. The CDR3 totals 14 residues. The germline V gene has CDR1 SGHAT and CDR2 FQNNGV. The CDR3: CASSPRTGQETQYF. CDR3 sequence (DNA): TGTGCCAGCAGCCCCCGGACAGGGCAAGAGACCCAGTACTTC. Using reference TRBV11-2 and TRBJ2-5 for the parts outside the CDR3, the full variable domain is EAGVAQSPRYKIIEKRQSVAFWCNPISGHATLYWYQQILGQGPKLLIQFQNNGVVDDSQLPKDRFSAERLKGVDSTLKIQPAKLEDSAVYLCASSPRTGQETQYFGPGTRLLVL.

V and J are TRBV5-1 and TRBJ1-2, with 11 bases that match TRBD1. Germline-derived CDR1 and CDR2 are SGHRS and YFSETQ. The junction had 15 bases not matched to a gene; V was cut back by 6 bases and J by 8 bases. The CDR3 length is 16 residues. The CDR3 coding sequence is TGCGCCAGCAAGCCACAGCCCGGACAGGGGGCCGAGGGCTACACCTTC. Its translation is CASKPQPGQGAEGYTF.

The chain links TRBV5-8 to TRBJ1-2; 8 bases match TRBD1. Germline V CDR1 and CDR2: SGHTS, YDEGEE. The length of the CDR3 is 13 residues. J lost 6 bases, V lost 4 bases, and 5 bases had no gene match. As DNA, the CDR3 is TGTGCCAGCAGCGATAAGGGACAGGATGGCTACACCTTC. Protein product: CASSDKGQDGYTF.

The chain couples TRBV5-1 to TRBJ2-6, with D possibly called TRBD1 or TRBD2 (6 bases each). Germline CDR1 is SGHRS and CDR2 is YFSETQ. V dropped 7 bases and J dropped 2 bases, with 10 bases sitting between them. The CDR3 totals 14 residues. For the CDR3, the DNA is TGCGCCAGCGCGGGACAACCTGGGGCCAACGTCCTGACTTTC. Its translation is CASAGQPGANVLTF.

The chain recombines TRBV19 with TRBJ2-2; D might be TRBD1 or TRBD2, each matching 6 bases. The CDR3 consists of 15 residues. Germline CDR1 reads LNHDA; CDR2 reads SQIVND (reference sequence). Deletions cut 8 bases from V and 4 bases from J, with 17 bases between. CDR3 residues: CASSLPGGSTGELFF. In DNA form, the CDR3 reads TGTGCCAGTTCCCTCCCCGGGGGCAGCACCGGGGAGCTGTTTTTT.

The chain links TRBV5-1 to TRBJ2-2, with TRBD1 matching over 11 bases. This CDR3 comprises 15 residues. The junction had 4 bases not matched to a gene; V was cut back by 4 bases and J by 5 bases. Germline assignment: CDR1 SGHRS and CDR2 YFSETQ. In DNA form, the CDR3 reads TGCGCCAGCAGCAAGGGACAGGGGGAGACCGGGGAGCTGTTTTTT. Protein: CASSKGQGETGELFF.

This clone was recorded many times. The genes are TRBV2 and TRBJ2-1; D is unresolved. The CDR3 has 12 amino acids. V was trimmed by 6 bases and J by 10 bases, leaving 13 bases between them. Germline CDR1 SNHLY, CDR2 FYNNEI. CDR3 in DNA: TGTGCCAGCAGCCAACCCGTTCGGGAGCAGTTCTTC. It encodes CASSQPVREQFF.

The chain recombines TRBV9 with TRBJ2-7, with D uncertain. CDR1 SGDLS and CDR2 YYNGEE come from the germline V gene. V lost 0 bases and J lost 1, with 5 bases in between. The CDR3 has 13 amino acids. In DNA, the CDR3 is TGTGCCAGCAGCGTAGACTCATCCTACGAGCAGTACTTC. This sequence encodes CASSVDSSYEQYF.

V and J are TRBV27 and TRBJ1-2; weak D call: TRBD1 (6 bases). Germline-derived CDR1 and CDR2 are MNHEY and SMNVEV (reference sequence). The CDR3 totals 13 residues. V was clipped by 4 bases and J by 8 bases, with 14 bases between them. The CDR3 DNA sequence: TGTGCCAGCAGTTATTCGACAGGTAGAGGCTACACCTTC. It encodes CASSYSTGRGYTF.

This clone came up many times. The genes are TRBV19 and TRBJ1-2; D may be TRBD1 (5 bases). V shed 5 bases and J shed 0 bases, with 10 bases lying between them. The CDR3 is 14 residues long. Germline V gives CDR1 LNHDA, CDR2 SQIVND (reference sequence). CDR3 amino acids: CASSPTASNYGYTF. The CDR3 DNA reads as TGTGCCAGTAGTCCGACAGCATCTAACTATGGCTACACCTTC.

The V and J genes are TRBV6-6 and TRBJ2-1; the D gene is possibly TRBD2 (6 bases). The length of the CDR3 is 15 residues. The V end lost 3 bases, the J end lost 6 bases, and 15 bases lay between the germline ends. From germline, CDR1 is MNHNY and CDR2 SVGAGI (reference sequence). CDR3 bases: TGTGCCAGCAGTTATACGGGCGGGACCTCCAATGAGCAGTTCTTC. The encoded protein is CASSYTGGTSNEQFF.

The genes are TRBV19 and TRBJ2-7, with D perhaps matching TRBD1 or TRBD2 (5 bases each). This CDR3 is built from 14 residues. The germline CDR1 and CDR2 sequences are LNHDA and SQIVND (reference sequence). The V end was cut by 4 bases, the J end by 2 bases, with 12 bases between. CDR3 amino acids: CASSRGRTTYEQYF. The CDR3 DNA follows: TGTGCCAGTAGTAGGGGACGGACCACCTACGAGCAGTACTTC.

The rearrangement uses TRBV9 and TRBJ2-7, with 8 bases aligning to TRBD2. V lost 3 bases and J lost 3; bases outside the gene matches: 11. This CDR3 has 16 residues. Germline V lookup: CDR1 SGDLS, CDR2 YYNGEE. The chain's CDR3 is CASSAGGLASLYEQYF. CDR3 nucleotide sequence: TGTGCCAGCAGCGCGGGGGGGTTGGCCTCACTCTACGAGCAGTACTTC. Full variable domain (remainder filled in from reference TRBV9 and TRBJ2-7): DSGVTQTPKHLITATGQRVTLRCSPRSGDLSVYWYQQSLDQGLQFLIQYYNGEERAKGNILERFSAQQFPDLHSELNLSSLELGDSALYFCASSAGGLASLYEQYFGPGTRLTVT.

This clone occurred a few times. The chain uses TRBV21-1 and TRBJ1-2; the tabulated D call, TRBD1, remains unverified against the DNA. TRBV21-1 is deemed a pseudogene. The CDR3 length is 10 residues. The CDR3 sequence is CATNRDGYTF. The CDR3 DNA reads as TGTGCCACCAACAGGGATGGCTACACCTTC.

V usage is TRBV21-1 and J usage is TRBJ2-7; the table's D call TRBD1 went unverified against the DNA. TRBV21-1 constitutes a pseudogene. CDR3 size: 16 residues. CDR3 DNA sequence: TGTGCCAGCAGCACAAAAGTGTCAGACAGGGGCTACGAGCAGTACTTC. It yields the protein CASSTKVSDRGYEQYF.

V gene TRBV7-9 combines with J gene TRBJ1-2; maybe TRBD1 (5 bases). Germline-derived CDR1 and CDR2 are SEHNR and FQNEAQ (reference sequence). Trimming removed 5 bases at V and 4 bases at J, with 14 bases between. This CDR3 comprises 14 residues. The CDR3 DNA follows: TGTGCCAGCAGCCGATCGGGACCGATCTATGGCTACACCTTC. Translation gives CASSRSGPIYGYTF.

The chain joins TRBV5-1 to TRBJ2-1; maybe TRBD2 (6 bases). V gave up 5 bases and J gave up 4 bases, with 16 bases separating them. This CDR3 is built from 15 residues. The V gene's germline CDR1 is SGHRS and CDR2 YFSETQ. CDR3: CASRLGTDQYNEQFF. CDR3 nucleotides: TGCGCCAGCAGACTGGGGACTGACCAATACAATGAGCAGTTCTTC.

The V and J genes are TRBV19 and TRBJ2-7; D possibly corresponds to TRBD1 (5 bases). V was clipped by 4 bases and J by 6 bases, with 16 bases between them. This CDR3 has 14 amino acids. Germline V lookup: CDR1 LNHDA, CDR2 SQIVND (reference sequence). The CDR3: CASSTTELRFEQYF. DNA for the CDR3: TGTGCCAGTAGTACGACAGAGCTACGTTTCGAGCAGTACTTC. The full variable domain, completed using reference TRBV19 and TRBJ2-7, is DGGITQSPKYLFRKEGQNVTLSCEQNLNHDAMYWYRQDPGQGLRLIYYSQIVNDFQKGDIAEGYSVSREKKESFPLTVTSAQKNPTAFYLCASSTTELRFEQYFGPGTRLTVT.

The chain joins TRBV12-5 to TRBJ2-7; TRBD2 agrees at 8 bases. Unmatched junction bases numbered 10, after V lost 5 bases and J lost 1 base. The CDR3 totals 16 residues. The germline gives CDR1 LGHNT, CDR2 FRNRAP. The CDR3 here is CASGPGGKDNSYEQYF. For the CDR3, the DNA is TGTGCTAGTGGTCCGGGGGGGAAAGATAATTCCTACGAGCAGTACTTC. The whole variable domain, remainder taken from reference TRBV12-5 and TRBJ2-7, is DARVTQTPRHKVTEMGQEVTMRCQPILGHNTVFWYRQTMMQGLELLAYFRNRAPLDDSGMPKDRFSAEMPDATLATLKIQPSEPRDSAVYFCASGPGGKDNSYEQYFGPGTRLTVT.

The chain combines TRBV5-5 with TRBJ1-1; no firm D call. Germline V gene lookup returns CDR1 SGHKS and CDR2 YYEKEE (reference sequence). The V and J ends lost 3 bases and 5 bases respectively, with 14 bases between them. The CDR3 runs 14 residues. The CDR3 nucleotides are TGTGCCAGCAGCTGGGCCCCGTCGGTGACTGAAGCTTTCTTT. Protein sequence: CASSWAPSVTEAFF.

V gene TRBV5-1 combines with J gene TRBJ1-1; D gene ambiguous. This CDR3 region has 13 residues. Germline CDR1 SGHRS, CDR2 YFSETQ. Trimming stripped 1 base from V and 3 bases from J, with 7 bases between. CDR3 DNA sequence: TGCGCCAGCAGCTTGTTACAGCACACTGAAGCTTTCTTT. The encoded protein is CASSLLQHTEAFF.

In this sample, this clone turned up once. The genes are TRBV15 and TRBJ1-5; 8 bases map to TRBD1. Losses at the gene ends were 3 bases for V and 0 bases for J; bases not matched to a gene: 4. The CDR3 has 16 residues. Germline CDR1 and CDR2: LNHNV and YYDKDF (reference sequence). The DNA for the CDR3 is TGTGCCACCAGCAGGGGGGACAGGTATAGCAATCAGCCCCAGCATTTT. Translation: CATSRGDRYSNQPQHF. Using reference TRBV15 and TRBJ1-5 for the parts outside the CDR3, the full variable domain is DAMVIQNPRYQVTQFGKPVTLSCSQTLNHNVMYWYQQKSSQAPKLLFHYYDKDFNNEADTPDNFQSRRPNTSFCFLDIRSPGLGDTAMYLCATSRGDRYSNQPQHFGDGTRLSIL.

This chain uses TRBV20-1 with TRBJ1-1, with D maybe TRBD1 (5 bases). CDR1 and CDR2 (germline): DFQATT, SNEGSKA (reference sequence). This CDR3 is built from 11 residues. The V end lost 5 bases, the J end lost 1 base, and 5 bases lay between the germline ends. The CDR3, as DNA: TGCAGTGCTGGGACGAACACTGAAGCTTTCTTT. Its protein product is CSAGTNTEAFF.

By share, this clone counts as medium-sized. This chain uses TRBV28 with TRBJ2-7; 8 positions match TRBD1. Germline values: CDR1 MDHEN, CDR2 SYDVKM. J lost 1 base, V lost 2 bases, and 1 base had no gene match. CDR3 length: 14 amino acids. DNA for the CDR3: TGTGCCAGCAGTTTAACAGGGGGGTCCTACGAGCAGTACTTC. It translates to CASSLTGGSYEQYF.

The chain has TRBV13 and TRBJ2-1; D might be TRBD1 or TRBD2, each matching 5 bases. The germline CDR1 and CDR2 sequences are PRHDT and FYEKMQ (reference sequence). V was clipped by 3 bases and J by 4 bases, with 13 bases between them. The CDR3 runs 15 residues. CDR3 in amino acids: CASSFRQGGYNEQFF. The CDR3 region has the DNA TGTGCCAGCAGCTTCCGGCAGGGCGGGTACAATGAGCAGTTCTTC.

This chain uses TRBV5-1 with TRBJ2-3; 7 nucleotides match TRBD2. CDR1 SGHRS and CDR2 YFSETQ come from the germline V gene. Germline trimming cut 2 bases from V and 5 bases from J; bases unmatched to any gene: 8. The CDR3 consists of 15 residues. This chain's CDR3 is CASSFMAGVVDTQYF. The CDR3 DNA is TGCGCCAGCAGCTTCATGGCGGGAGTTGTAGATACGCAGTATTTT.